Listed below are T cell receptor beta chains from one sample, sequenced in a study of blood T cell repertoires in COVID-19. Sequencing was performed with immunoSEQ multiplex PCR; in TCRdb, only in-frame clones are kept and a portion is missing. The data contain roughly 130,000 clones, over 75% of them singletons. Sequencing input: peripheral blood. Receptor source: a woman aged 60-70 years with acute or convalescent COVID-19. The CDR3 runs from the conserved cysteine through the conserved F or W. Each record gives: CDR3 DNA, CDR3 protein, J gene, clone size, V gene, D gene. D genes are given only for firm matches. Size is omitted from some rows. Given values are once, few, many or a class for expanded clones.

CDR3nt: TGTGCCAGCAGTGTTGCGGGGTACGCTGAAGCTTTCTTT; CDR3aa: CASSVAGYAEAFF; j_gene: TRBJ1-1; abundance: NA; v_gene: TRBV2; d_gene: NA
CDR3nt: TGTGCCAGCAGCCCCAGGATTTTTGGGCAGCCCCAGCATTTT; CDR3aa: CASSPRIFGQPQHF; j_gene: TRBJ1-5; abundance: NA; v_gene: TRBV9; d_gene: NA
CDR3nt: TGTGCCACCAGCTCCTGGGACAGTAATCAGCCCCAGCATTTT; CDR3aa: CATSSWDSNQPQHF; j_gene: TRBJ1-5; abundance: NA; v_gene: TRBV15; d_gene: TRBD1
CDR3nt: TGTGCCAGCAGTGAAGATGGGGAGCGAGGCTACACCTTC; CDR3aa: CASSEDGERGYTF; j_gene: TRBJ1-2; abundance: NA; v_gene: TRBV6-1; d_gene: NA
CDR3nt: TGTGCCAGCAGCGGGACAGGGGGCACCGGGGAGCTGTTTTTT; CDR3aa: CASSGTGGTGELFF; j_gene: TRBJ2-2; abundance: NA; v_gene: TRBV5-4; d_gene: TRBD1
CDR3nt: TGTGCCAGCAGTGAAAAGGAGGGGGCCCGGTTCCTAGCCAAAAACATTCAGTACTTC; CDR3aa: CASSEKEGARFLAKNIQYF; j_gene: TRBJ2-4; abundance: NA; v_gene: TRBV2; d_gene: NA
CDR3nt: TGTGCTAGTGGTTTTTCTAACAGGGGATATGGCTACACCTTC; CDR3aa: CASGFSNRGYGYTF; j_gene: TRBJ1-2; abundance: NA; v_gene: TRBV12-5; d_gene: TRBD1
CDR3nt: TGTGCCAGCAGCTTATGGGGGGAGAACACTGAAGCTTTCTTT; CDR3aa: CASSLWGENTEAFF; j_gene: TRBJ1-1; abundance: NA; v_gene: TRBV7-3; d_gene: NA
CDR3nt: TGTGCCAGCAGTTACTCTCCAGGGACAGGGGTGGGATTCCATGAGCAGTTCTTC; CDR3aa: CASSYSPGTGVGFHEQFF; j_gene: TRBJ2-1; abundance: NA; v_gene: TRBV6-2/TRBV6-3; d_gene: TRBD1
CDR3nt: TGTGCCAGCAGCCTAGCTAACTATGGCTACACCTTC; CDR3aa: CASSLANYGYTF; j_gene: TRBJ1-2; abundance: NA; v_gene: TRBV28; d_gene: NA
CDR3nt: TGTGCCAGCAGCCTCTTTGGAGGGACAGTAAGCAATCAGCCCCAGCATTTT; CDR3aa: CASSLFGGTVSNQPQHF; j_gene: TRBJ1-5; abundance: NA; v_gene: TRBV6-2/TRBV6-3; d_gene: TRBD1
CDR3nt: TGTGCCAGCAGCCCCTCCTCTGGAAACACCATATATTTT; CDR3aa: CASSPSSGNTIYF; j_gene: TRBJ1-3; abundance: few; v_gene: TRBV7-9; d_gene: NA
CDR3nt: TGTGCCAGCTCACGCGGCGGGCCCTACACCTTC; CDR3aa: CASSRGGPYTF; j_gene: TRBJ1-2; abundance: NA; v_gene: TRBV12-3/TRBV12-4; d_gene: NA
CDR3nt: TGTGCCTGGAGTGCGGGGTTGGGAGAGCAGTACTTC; CDR3aa: CAWSAGLGEQYF; j_gene: TRBJ2-7; abundance: NA; v_gene: TRBV30; d_gene: NA
CDR3nt: TGTGCCAGCACCCGGAGGGACAGCTCCTACGAGCAGTACTTC; CDR3aa: CASTRRDSSYEQYF; j_gene: TRBJ2-7; abundance: NA; v_gene: TRBV3-1/TRBV3-2; d_gene: NA
CDR3nt: TGCGCCAGCAGCTTGGCACAGCACGGGGATTCACCCCTCCACTTT; CDR3aa: CASSLAQHGDSPLHF; j_gene: TRBJ1-6; abundance: NA; v_gene: TRBV5-1; d_gene: NA
CDR3nt: TGTGCCAGCAGTGAAGGTAGTCGGTACAATGAGCAGTTCTTC; CDR3aa: CASSEGSRYNEQFF; j_gene: TRBJ2-1; abundance: NA; v_gene: TRBV6-1; d_gene: NA
CDR3nt: TGCGCCAGCAGCTTTCAGGGGGTTGAGACCCAGTACTTC; CDR3aa: CASSFQGVETQYF; j_gene: TRBJ2-5; abundance: NA; v_gene: TRBV5-1; d_gene: TRBD1
CDR3nt: TGCGCCAGCAGACCTAGGTACACCGGGGAGCTGTTTTTT; CDR3aa: CASRPRYTGELFF; j_gene: TRBJ2-2; abundance: NA; v_gene: TRBV5-1; d_gene: NA
CDR3nt: TGTGCCAGCAGTTTGAGGGGAGCGGGAATTGAGCAGTTCTTC; CDR3aa: CASSLRGAGIEQFF; j_gene: TRBJ2-1; abundance: NA; v_gene: TRBV28; d_gene: TRBD2
CDR3nt: TGTGCCAGCAGCTTAGACTTAGCAAACACCATATATTTT; CDR3aa: CASSLDLANTIYF; j_gene: TRBJ1-3; abundance: NA; v_gene: TRBV11-2; d_gene: NA
CDR3nt: TGCGCCAGCAGCTCCGGACTAGCGGGAGGGCATGAGCAGTTCTTC; CDR3aa: CASSSGLAGGHEQFF; j_gene: TRBJ2-1; abundance: NA; v_gene: TRBV5-1; d_gene: TRBD2
CDR3nt: TGTGCCTGGAGTGTTGCCGGACAGGGCTTCAAGAATAATGAAAAACTGTTTTTT; CDR3aa: CAWSVAGQGFKNNEKLFF; j_gene: TRBJ1-4; abundance: few; v_gene: TRBV30; d_gene: TRBD1
CDR3nt: TGTGCCAGCAGCTTAAGAGGACAGGTTTACAATGAGCAGTTCTTC; CDR3aa: CASSLRGQVYNEQFF; j_gene: TRBJ2-1; abundance: NA; v_gene: TRBV7-3; d_gene: TRBD1
CDR3nt: TGTGCCAGCGGCATCGGGGGGCGCGGCCCCACCATATATTTT; CDR3aa: CASGIGGRGPTIYF; j_gene: TRBJ1-3; abundance: once; v_gene: TRBV13; d_gene: NA
CDR3nt: TGTGCCAGCAGCGTAGGGACTAGCGGGAAAAATGAGCAGTTCTTC; CDR3aa: CASSVGTSGKNEQFF; j_gene: TRBJ2-1; abundance: NA; v_gene: TRBV9; d_gene: TRBD2
CDR3nt: TGCGCCAGCAGCTTGCGCGCGGGGTTCTCCTACAATGAGCAGTTCTTC; CDR3aa: CASSLRAGFSYNEQFF; j_gene: TRBJ2-1; abundance: once; v_gene: TRBV5-1; d_gene: NA
CDR3nt: TGTGCCAGCAGTTACCGATCAGGGACTGAAGCTTTCTTT; CDR3aa: CASSYRSGTEAFF; j_gene: TRBJ1-1; abundance: NA; v_gene: TRBV6-6; d_gene: NA
CDR3nt: TGTGCCAGCAGAGAGGGTGAGCAGTTCTTC; CDR3aa: CASREGEQFF; j_gene: TRBJ2-1; abundance: once; v_gene: TRBV27; d_gene: NA
CDR3nt: TGTGCCAGCAGCCCCCGAGGGACAGGAGGGATGAACACTGAAGCTTTCTTT; CDR3aa: CASSPRGTGGMNTEAFF; j_gene: TRBJ1-1; abundance: NA; v_gene: TRBV5-5; d_gene: TRBD1
CDR3nt: TGTGCCAGCAAACCGGGACACCCTTTTTCTACCCAGTACTTC; CDR3aa: CASKPGHPFSTQYF; j_gene: TRBJ2-5; abundance: NA; v_gene: TRBV6-5; d_gene: NA
CDR3nt: TGTGCCAGCTCACCGTTACAGGAGAACACTGAAGCTTTCTTT; CDR3aa: CASSPLQENTEAFF; j_gene: TRBJ1-1; abundance: NA; v_gene: TRBV18; d_gene: NA
CDR3nt: TGCGCCAGCATCCTGGGACTAGCGGGAGTCTATGAGCAGTTCTTC; CDR3aa: CASILGLAGVYEQFF; j_gene: TRBJ2-1; abundance: once; v_gene: TRBV10-2; d_gene: TRBD2
CDR3nt: TGTGCCAGCAGCTTAGAGGCAGGGGACCAGCCCCAGCATTTT; CDR3aa: CASSLEAGDQPQHF; j_gene: TRBJ1-5; abundance: NA; v_gene: TRBV11-2; d_gene: NA
CDR3nt: TGTGCCACCAGCAAACAGGGGAACCCCACAGATACGCAGTATTTT; CDR3aa: CATSKQGNPTDTQYF; j_gene: TRBJ2-3; abundance: NA; v_gene: TRBV15; d_gene: TRBD1
CDR3nt: TGTGCCAGCAGCACGCGAAGGGGGATTACGGATGAGCAGTTCTTC; CDR3aa: CASSTRRGITDEQFF; j_gene: TRBJ2-1; abundance: NA; v_gene: TRBV11-2; d_gene: NA
CDR3nt: TGTGCCAGCAGCCAAGTTCTCGACAATGAGCAGTTCTTC; CDR3aa: CASSQVLDNEQFF; j_gene: TRBJ2-1; abundance: NA; v_gene: TRBV3-1/TRBV3-2; d_gene: NA
CDR3nt: TGTGCCAGCAGTTTACTTTCCTATGGCTACACCTTC; CDR3aa: CASSLLSYGYTF; j_gene: TRBJ1-2; abundance: few; v_gene: TRBV28; d_gene: NA
CDR3nt: TGCAGTGCCCCAGGGGCGCTTGGCTACACCTTC; CDR3aa: CSAPGALGYTF; j_gene: TRBJ1-2; abundance: NA; v_gene: TRBV20-1; d_gene: NA
CDR3nt: TGTGCCAGCAGCACGAGGCAGGGCGTTACTGGCTACACCTTC; CDR3aa: CASSTRQGVTGYTF; j_gene: TRBJ1-2; abundance: NA; v_gene: TRBV7-8; d_gene: NA
CDR3nt: TGTGCCAGCAGTGAATTGTTGGGCAGTCTTTCTGGGGCCAACGTCCTGACTTTC; CDR3aa: CASSELLGSLSGANVLTF; j_gene: TRBJ2-6; abundance: NA; v_gene: TRBV2; d_gene: NA
CDR3nt: TGTGCCAGCAGCAGGAGGGGGGGAGCTAACTATGGCTACACCTTC; CDR3aa: CASSRRGGANYGYTF; j_gene: TRBJ1-2; abundance: NA; v_gene: TRBV2; d_gene: NA
CDR3nt: TGTGCCAGCAGCAAACCGAATAGGGGACTAGCGGGAGTAGAGCAGTTCTTC; CDR3aa: CASSKPNRGLAGVEQFF; j_gene: TRBJ2-1; abundance: once; v_gene: TRBV21-1; d_gene: NA
CDR3nt: TGCGCCAGCAGCTTGGGGGACAGGGCGAACCCTGAAGCTTTCTTT; CDR3aa: CASSLGDRANPEAFF; j_gene: TRBJ1-1; abundance: NA; v_gene: TRBV5-1; d_gene: TRBD1
CDR3nt: TGTGCCAGCAGCTTTAATATGCGAGGAACAGATACGCAGTATTTT; CDR3aa: CASSFNMRGTDTQYF; j_gene: TRBJ2-3; abundance: NA; v_gene: TRBV7-3; d_gene: NA
CDR3nt: TGTGCCAGCAGTTTCCGACAGGGGGCGAGGGAGCAGTACTTC; CDR3aa: CASSFRQGAREQYF; j_gene: TRBJ2-7; abundance: NA; v_gene: TRBV28; d_gene: TRBD1
CDR3nt: TGTGCCAGCAGCCGAGTGGGGGGCCAAGAGACCCAGTACTTC; CDR3aa: CASSRVGGQETQYF; j_gene: TRBJ2-5; abundance: NA; v_gene: TRBV7-9; d_gene: NA
CDR3nt: TGTGCCAGCATTGGGACTCCTAATTCACCCCTCCACTTT; CDR3aa: CASIGTPNSPLHF; j_gene: TRBJ1-6; abundance: NA; v_gene: TRBV3-1/TRBV3-2; d_gene: NA
CDR3nt: TGTGCCAGCAGGTGGACAGCGAACACTGAAGCTTTCTTT; CDR3aa: CASRWTANTEAFF; j_gene: TRBJ1-1; abundance: NA; v_gene: TRBV12-3/TRBV12-4; d_gene: NA
CDR3nt: TGCGCCAGCCGAGTCGGAGGGACAGAGAACACCATATATTTT; CDR3aa: CASRVGGTENTIYF; j_gene: TRBJ1-3; abundance: NA; v_gene: TRBV5-1; d_gene: TRBD1
CDR3nt: TGTGCCAGCAGGAAAGCGGGAGGGCCGGGATACAATGAGCAGTTCTTC; CDR3aa: CASRKAGGPGYNEQFF; j_gene: TRBJ2-1; abundance: NA; v_gene: TRBV28; d_gene: TRBD2
CDR3nt: TGTGCCAGCAGCTCCCTCGACAGGGAACCCACAGATACGCAGTATTTT; CDR3aa: CASSSLDREPTDTQYF; j_gene: TRBJ2-3; abundance: NA; v_gene: TRBV7-9; d_gene: TRBD1
CDR3nt: TGTGCCAGTAGTACGCCGGGGGGCATCAATGAGCAGTTCTTC; CDR3aa: CASSTPGGINEQFF; j_gene: TRBJ2-1; abundance: NA; v_gene: TRBV19; d_gene: NA
CDR3nt: TGTGCCAGCAGCCAAGCCGCAGGGTCTAACACTGAAGCTTTCTTT; CDR3aa: CASSQAAGSNTEAFF; j_gene: TRBJ1-1; abundance: NA; v_gene: TRBV14; d_gene: NA
CDR3nt: TGTGCCAGCAGCCAAGATGTCTTACCGGGCGAGCAGTACTTC; CDR3aa: CASSQDVLPGEQYF; j_gene: TRBJ2-7; abundance: NA; v_gene: TRBV3-1/TRBV3-2; d_gene: NA